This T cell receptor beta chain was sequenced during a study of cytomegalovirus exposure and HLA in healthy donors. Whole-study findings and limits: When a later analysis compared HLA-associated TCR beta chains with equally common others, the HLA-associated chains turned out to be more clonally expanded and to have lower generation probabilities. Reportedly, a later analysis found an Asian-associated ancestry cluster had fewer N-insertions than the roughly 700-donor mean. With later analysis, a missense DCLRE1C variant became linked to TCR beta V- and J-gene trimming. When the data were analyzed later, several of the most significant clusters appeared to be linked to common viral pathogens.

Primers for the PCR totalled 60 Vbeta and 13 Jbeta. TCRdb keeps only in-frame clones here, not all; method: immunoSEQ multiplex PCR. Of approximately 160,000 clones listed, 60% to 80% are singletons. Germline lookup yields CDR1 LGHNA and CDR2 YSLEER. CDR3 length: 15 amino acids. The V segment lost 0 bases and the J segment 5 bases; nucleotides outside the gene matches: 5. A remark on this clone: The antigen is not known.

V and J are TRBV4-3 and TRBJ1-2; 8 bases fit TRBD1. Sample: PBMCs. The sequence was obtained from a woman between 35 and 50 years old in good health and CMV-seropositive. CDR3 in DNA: TGCGCCAGCAGCCAAGATGCAGGGGGCGGGTATGGCTACACCTTC. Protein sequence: CASSQDAGGGYGYTF.